This TCR beta chain was captured by sequencing in a study of PD-1 blockade in mismatch repair-deficient tumors. Looking at the study overall: Patients had about eleven mismatch repair-deficient cancer types and were previously treated and progressing.

Regarding the study as a whole: Tumor-resident clones, often absent from pretreatment blood, expanded after pembrolizumab and then contracted.

With regard to this clone: The antigen is unknown.

TCRdb keeps only in-frame clones here, not all; method: immunoSEQ multiplex PCR. This sample yields about 79,000 clones, of which roughly 80% are seen a single time; roughly 5.5% belongs to the top ten. PCR or immunohistochemistry showed mismatch repair deficiency in every enrolled patient. TCR sequencing covered a few patients who responded to pembrolizumab. This receptor was identified in an adult with mismatch repair-deficient cancer. The sample in question was peripheral blood, obtained 44 weeks after starting pembrolizumab.

CDR3 residues: CASSSGLGATGELFF. In DNA, the CDR3 is TGTGCCAGTAGTAGCGGACTAGGAGCCACCGGGGAGCTGTTTTTT. The chain recombines TRBV19 with TRBJ2-2, with 7 bases fitting TRBD2. This CDR3 has 15 amino acids. Germline V gene lookup returns CDR1 LNHDA and CDR2 SQIVND (reference sequence). J gave up 4 bases and V 4 bases, and 6 bases lay outside the gene matches.